This T cell receptor beta chain was recovered during a study of T-cell reconstitution after alpha-beta-depleted transplantation in children. Study outcomes and limitations: At the one-year point after transplant, T-cell counts and TCRbeta diversity were found to come mostly from T cells that had been newly produced. Reports say that about two months after transplant, the alpha-beta T cells came out of several hundred graft clones that had expanded.

This clonotype was detected ten times or more. Its target is not known. CDR1 SGDLS and CDR2 YYNGEE come from the germline V gene. J was trimmed by 3 bases and V by 4 bases; bases with no gene match: 6. This CDR3 spans 15 amino acids. A TCRbeta library incorporating unique molecular identifiers was prepared. TCRdb independently ran MiXCR on the PCR reads; one entry per CDR3 protein. Of 280,000 or so distinct CDR3 sequences in the sample, around 10% are singletons; the top ten hold around 22%. The TCR originated in a male patient aged 2 to 10 who had a stem cell transplant for chronic granulomatous disease, so the T cells may come from the graft donor. The rearrangement joins TRBV9 to TRBJ2-7, with 11 nucleotides matching TRBD2. The sample here was peripheral blood, taken 180 days after TCRalphabeta/CD19-depleted stem cell transplant. The CDR3 nucleotides read TGTGCCAGCAGCCCATTAGCGGGGGGGATCTACGAGCAGTACTTC. Translation: CASSPLAGGIYEQYF.